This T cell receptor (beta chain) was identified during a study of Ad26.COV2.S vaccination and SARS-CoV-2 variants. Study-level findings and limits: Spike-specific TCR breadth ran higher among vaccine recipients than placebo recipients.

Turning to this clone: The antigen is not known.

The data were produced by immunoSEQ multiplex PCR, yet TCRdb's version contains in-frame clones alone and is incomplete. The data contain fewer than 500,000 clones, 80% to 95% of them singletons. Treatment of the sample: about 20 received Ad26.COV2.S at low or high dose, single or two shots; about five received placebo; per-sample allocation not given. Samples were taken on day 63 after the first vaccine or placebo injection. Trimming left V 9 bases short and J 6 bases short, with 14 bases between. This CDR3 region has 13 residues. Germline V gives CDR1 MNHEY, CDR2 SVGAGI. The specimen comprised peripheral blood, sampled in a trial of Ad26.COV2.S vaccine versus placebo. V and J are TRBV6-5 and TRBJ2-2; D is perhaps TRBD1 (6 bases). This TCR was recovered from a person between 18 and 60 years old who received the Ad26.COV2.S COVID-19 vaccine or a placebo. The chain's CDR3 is CASTGNQAGELFF. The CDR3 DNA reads TGTGCCAGTACAGGGAATCAAGCCGGGGAGCTGTTTTTT.